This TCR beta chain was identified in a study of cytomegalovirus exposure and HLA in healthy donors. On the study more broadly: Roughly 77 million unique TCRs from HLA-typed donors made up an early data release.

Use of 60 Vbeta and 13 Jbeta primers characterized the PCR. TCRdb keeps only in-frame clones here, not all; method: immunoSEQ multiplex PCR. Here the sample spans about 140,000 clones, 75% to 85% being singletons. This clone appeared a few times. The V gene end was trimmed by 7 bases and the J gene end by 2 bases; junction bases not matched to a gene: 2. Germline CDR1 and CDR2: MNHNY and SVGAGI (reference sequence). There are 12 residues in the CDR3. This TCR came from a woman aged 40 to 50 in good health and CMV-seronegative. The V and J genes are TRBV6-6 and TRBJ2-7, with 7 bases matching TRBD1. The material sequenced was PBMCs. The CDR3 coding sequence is TGTGCCAGCAAACAGGGGACCTACGAGCAGTACTTC. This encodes CASKQGTYEQYF.